This TCR beta chain was profiled in a study of blood T cells in healthy people across ages. Study overall: Capturing about one barcoded beta molecule per two T cells was achieved by template switching.

Next came a second PCR, run for about 7 to 12 cycles, which used a sample-barcoded 5' primer along with a J-beta primer mix. TCRdb re-called the 5' RACE reads with MiXCR, one entry per CDR3 protein. This sample carries about 680,000 distinct CDR3 sequences, around 49% of them seen once, and the ten largest clones take 30% to 35%. V shed 4 bases and J 3 bases; nucleotides not matched to a gene: 7. The CDR3 has 17 amino acids. The V gene's germline CDR1 is MNHEY and CDR2 SVGEGT. Healthy individuals of Caucasian origin from Russia, aged about 6 to 100, served as donors. The authors extracted at least 6 micrograms of total RNA per sample.

The sequence derives from a woman aged 60-75 years in good health. The rearrangement links TRBV6-2 or TRBV6-3 to TRBJ2-1, with 12 bases that match TRBD2. Source material: blood. The CDR3 reads CASSSPSGRGYYNEQFF. The CDR3 DNA sequence: TGTGCCAGCAGTTCCCCTAGCGGGAGGGGGTACTACAATGAGCAGTTCTTC.